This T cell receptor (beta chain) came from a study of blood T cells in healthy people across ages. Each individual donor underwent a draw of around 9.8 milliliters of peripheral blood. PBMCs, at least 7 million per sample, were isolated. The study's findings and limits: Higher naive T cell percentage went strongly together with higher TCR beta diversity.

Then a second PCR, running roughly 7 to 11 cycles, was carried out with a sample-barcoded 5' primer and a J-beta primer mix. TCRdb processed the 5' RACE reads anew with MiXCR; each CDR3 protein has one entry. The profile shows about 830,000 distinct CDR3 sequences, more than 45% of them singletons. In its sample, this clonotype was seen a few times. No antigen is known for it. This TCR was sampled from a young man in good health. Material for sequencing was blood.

The CDR3 nucleotides are TGTGCCAGCAGTTACTCCGGGACAGCCGAGGGCGAGCAGTACTTC. Protein sequence: CASSYSGTAEGEQYF. V is TRBV6-6 and J is TRBJ2-7, with 7 nucleotides matching TRBD1. The CDR3 spans 15 residues. Trimming cost V 0 bases and J 6 bases; bases outside gene matches: 8. Per germline, CDR1 MNHNY and CDR2 SVGAGI (reference sequence).